Listed here are 15 T cell receptor beta chains from one sample, sequenced in a study of response to subunit inactivated influenza vaccine. From the RT-PCR reads, TCRdb called clonotypes with MiXCR, one entry per CDR3 protein. The table lists about 500,000 distinct CDR3 sequences, approximately 7.7% of them singletons. Sequencing used PBMCs from blood, obtained around 25 months after vaccination. These receptors were collected from a man aged 45-69 years who received an inactivated influenza vaccine.

This chain joins TRBV2 and TRBJ2-7, with 7 bases identical to TRBD1. V was pared by 9 bases and J by 3 bases, with 8 bases of the junction left unmatched. Germline V lookup: CDR1 SNHLY, CDR2 FYNNEI. The CDR3 totals 13 residues. For the CDR3, the DNA is TGTGCCAGTCAGGACAGGCCGGGCTACGAGCAGTACTTC. Protein product: CASQDRPGYEQYF.

The J gene is TRBJ2-1, the V gene TRBV29-1; D remains unclear. The CDR3 consists of 14 residues. V was trimmed by 6 bases and J by 5 bases, leaving 17 bases between them. Germline CDR1 SQVTM, CDR2 ANQGSEA. CDR3 region: CSVAKLLRNNEQFF. CDR3 sequence (DNA): TGCAGCGTCGCAAAGCTTCTCAGGAACAATGAGCAGTTCTTC.

This clonotype appeared many times. This rearrangement joins TRBV7-2 to TRBJ2-7, with 8 bases aligning to TRBD1. CDR1 and CDR2 from the germline V gene are SGHTA and FQGNSA. After removal of 5 bases from V and 6 bases from J, the junction contained 12 bases not matched to a gene. The CDR3 runs 15 residues. As DNA, the CDR3 is TGTGCCAGCAGCGATAGTGGACAGGGTTGGGTCGAGCAGTACTTC. This codes for CASSDSGQGWVEQYF.

This clonotype has at least ten counts. CDR3 region: CASRPSGGYTGELFF. The DNA of the CDR3 is TGTGCCAGCAGGCCTAGCGGAGGTTACACCGGGGAGCTGTTTTTT. J is TRBJ2-2 and V is TRBV28, with 7 bases aligning to TRBD2. In germline, CDR1 is MDHEN, CDR2 SYDVKM. The V gene end was trimmed by 6 bases and the J gene end by 3 bases; junction bases not matched to a gene: 7. CDR3 length: 15 residues.

This clonotype was counted many times. J is TRBJ2-1 and V is TRBV5-1; D is unresolved. The germline V and J ends were trimmed by 2 bases and 2 bases, with 5 bases remaining between them. The CDR3 has 13 amino acids. Germline assignment: CDR1 SGHRS and CDR2 YFSETQ. The CDR3 loop is CASSFVAYNEQFF. For the CDR3, the DNA is TGCGCCAGCAGCTTCGTGGCCTACAATGAGCAGTTCTTC.

There are a few counts of this clonotype. The chain combines TRBV3-1 with TRBJ2-3; TRBD1 matches 7 bases. The CDR3 contains 17 residues. CDR1 is LGHDT and CDR2 is YNNKEL in the germline V gene (reference sequence). Trimming removed 2 bases from V and 3 bases from J; junction bases left unmatched: 11. CDR3 coding DNA: TGTGCCAGCAGCCAATCCCGAATAAGGGGGCTGACAGATACGCAGTATTTT. The encoded protein is CASSQSRIRGLTDTQYF.

This clonotype has a count of ten or more. The rearrangement joins TRBV6-1 to TRBJ2-2; 10 positions match TRBD2. Germline V gene data show CDR1 as MNHNS and CDR2 as SASEGT. The length of the CDR3 is 16 residues. Trimming at V came to 7 bases and at J to 4 bases, leaving 9 bases not matched to a gene. This CDR3 reads CASNGLAATTTGELFF. The CDR3 DNA follows: TGTGCCAGCAACGGACTAGCGGCCACCACCACCGGGGAGCTGTTTTTT.

This clonotype was seen at least ten times. The chain links TRBV28 to TRBJ2-1, with 9 bases aligning to TRBD2. Germline V CDR1 and CDR2: MDHEN, SYDVKM. Trimming at V came to 3 bases and at J to 6 bases, leaving 12 bases not matched to a gene. The CDR3 has 17 residues. The CDR3, as DNA: TGTGCCAGCAGTTTTCCGGCTAGCGGGACGTGGCGCAATGAGCAGTTCTTC. Its protein product is CASSFPASGTWRNEQFF.

The chain is built from TRBV6-1 and TRBJ2-5; 11 nucleotides match TRBD2. Germline trimming cut 4 bases from V and 5 bases from J; bases unmatched to any gene: 9. Looked up from germline, CDR1 is MNHNS and CDR2 is SASEGT. CDR3 size: 16 residues. CDR3 coding DNA: TGTGCCAGCAGTGCACGGACTAGCGGGTCCAGGGAGACCCAGTACTTC. Protein: CASSARTSGSRETQYF.

The CDR3 loop is CASSGFGTSGSWDTGELFF. The CDR3 nucleotides read TGTGCCAGCAGCGGGTTCGGGACTAGCGGGAGTTGGGACACCGGGGAGCTGTTTTTT. The chain uses TRBV9 and TRBJ2-2; 14 nucleotides agree with TRBD2. This CDR3 is 19 amino acids long. CDR1 and CDR2 (germline): SGDLS, YYNGEE. The V segment lost 3 bases and the J segment 3 bases; nucleotides outside the gene matches: 10.

This clonotype was recorded many times. V usage is TRBV27 and J usage is TRBJ2-3; 12 bases are a match to TRBD2. CDR3 length equals 19 residues. The J segment lost 1 base and the V segment lost 5 bases, leaving 13 bases of the junction unmatched. The germline V gene encodes CDR1 MNHEY and CDR2 SMNVEV (reference sequence). The CDR3 bases are TGTGCCAGCAGTCCCCTAGCGGGGGGGGCCGGTTCGGGCACAGATACGCAGTATTTT. Protein: CASSPLAGGAGSGTDTQYF.

The chain joins TRBV20-1 to TRBJ2-1, with 8 bases lining up with TRBD2. The germline gives CDR1 DFQATT, CDR2 SNEGSKA (reference sequence). This CDR3 is built from 15 residues. V was clipped by 0 bases and J by 3 bases; unmatched bases: 4. CDR3 nucleotide sequence: TGCAGTGCTAGAGATTGGGCGGGAGGCTACAATGAGCAGTTCTTC. Translating gives CSARDWAGGYNEQFF.

The chain is built from TRBV6-1 and TRBJ1-2, with 10 bases identical to TRBD1. Looked up from germline, CDR1 is MNHNS and CDR2 is SASEGT. Trimming took 6 bases from V and 0 from J; bases not matched to a gene: 4. This CDR3 contains 15 residues. The CDR3 DNA sequence: TGTGCCAGCAGGGGGACAGGGGTGGCTAACTATGGCTACACCTTC. Residues: CASRGTGVANYGYTF.

This clonotype appeared many times. The V gene is TRBV6-2 or TRBV6-3, the J gene TRBJ2-7; TRBD1 matches 8 bases. Trimming cost V 5 bases and J 3 bases; bases outside gene matches: 9. The CDR3 is made up of 15 amino acids. The V gene's germline CDR1 is MNHEY and CDR2 SVGEGT. CDR3 DNA: TGTGCCAGCAGTCTTTGGGCCGGGACAGGCTACGAGCAGTACTTC. Translating it yields CASSLWAGTGYEQYF.

This clonotype was counted only a few times. The chain is built from TRBV20-1 and TRBJ2-1, with 9 bases matching TRBD1. The germline gives CDR1 DFQATT, CDR2 SNEGSKA (reference sequence). V was pared by 3 bases and J by 1 base, with 4 bases of the junction left unmatched. The CDR3 runs to 15 residues. Here the CDR3 reads CSARPGQGSYNEQFF. The CDR3 region has the DNA TGCAGTGCTAGGCCCGGACAGGGGTCCTACAATGAGCAGTTCTTC.